Listed below are T cell receptor beta chains from one sample, sequenced in a study of blood T cell repertoires in COVID-19. Clones were sequenced by immunoSEQ multiplex PCR, and TCRdb holds only the in-frame ones, with some missing. Among approximately 200,000 clones listed, around nine tenths were seen once. Sequences were obtained from PBMCs or T cells enriched from blood (not recorded which). The receptors here all came from a woman in her 30s who had been exposed to COVID-19. Both conserved end residues are part of each CDR3. Each record gives: J gene, V gene, clone size, D gene, CDR3 length, CDR3 DNA, CDR3 protein. The D gene is left open where the match is weak. Expanded clones get a size class; other rows say once, few or many, or leave the size out.

j_gene: TRBJ1-4; v_gene: TRBV10-2; abundance: NA; d_gene: NA; len: 13; CDR3nt: TGCGCCAGCAGTTGGGGCGTAGGGGAAAAACTGTTTTTT; CDR3aa: CASSWGVGEKLFF
j_gene: TRBJ2-7; v_gene: TRBV6-8; abundance: NA; d_gene: TRBD2; len: 17; CDR3nt: TGTGCCAGCATCTGCCGGACTAGCGGGGATCCAACCTACGAGCAGTACTTC; CDR3aa: CASICRTSGDPTYEQYF
j_gene: TRBJ1-1; v_gene: TRBV30; abundance: NA; d_gene: TRBD1; len: 13; CDR3nt: TGTGCCTGGAGCGGGACAGGGAACACTGAAGCTTTCTTT; CDR3aa: CAWSGTGNTEAFF
j_gene: TRBJ2-5; v_gene: TRBV7-2; abundance: NA; d_gene: NA; len: 13; CDR3nt: TGTGCCAGCGGGACACCCTTTCAAGAGACCCAGTACTTC; CDR3aa: CASGTPFQETQYF
j_gene: TRBJ2-3; v_gene: TRBV9; abundance: NA; d_gene: TRBD2; len: 16; CDR3nt: TGTGCCAGCAGCGTCTCTAGCGGGGGGCCATCAGATACGCAGTATTTT; CDR3aa: CASSVSSGGPSDTQYF
j_gene: TRBJ1-2; v_gene: TRBV21-1; abundance: few; d_gene: NA; len: 17; CDR3nt: TGTGCCAGCAGCTCCCACCCGGGACAGGGGGAACTCTATGGCTACACCTTC; CDR3aa: CASSSHPGQGELYGYTF
j_gene: TRBJ2-6; v_gene: TRBV19; abundance: NA; d_gene: NA; len: 17; CDR3nt: TGTGCCAGTAGTATAGACCCCGGCAGGGCTGGGGCCAACGTCCTGACTTTC; CDR3aa: CASSIDPGRAGANVLTF
j_gene: TRBJ1-2; v_gene: TRBV28; abundance: NA; d_gene: NA; len: 16; CDR3nt: TGTGCCAGCAGTCCGGGGCCTGGGGCAGGGGCATATGGCTACACCTTC; CDR3aa: CASSPGPGAGAYGYTF
j_gene: TRBJ1-5; v_gene: TRBV30; abundance: NA; d_gene: NA; len: 14; CDR3nt: TGTGCCTGGAGCTACCCCGGGGGGCGTCAGCCCCAGCATTTT; CDR3aa: CAWSYPGGRQPQHF
j_gene: TRBJ2-3; v_gene: TRBV5-4; abundance: NA; d_gene: NA; len: 14; CDR3nt: TGTGCCAGCAGTCCTGACAGGAACACAGATACGCAGTATTTT; CDR3aa: CASSPDRNTDTQYF
j_gene: TRBJ1-4; v_gene: TRBV15; abundance: NA; d_gene: TRBD1; len: 14; CDR3nt: TGTGCCACCAGCAGGGGGCAGGGGGCGGAAAAACTGTTTTTT; CDR3aa: CATSRGQGAEKLFF
j_gene: TRBJ1-3; v_gene: TRBV10-3; abundance: NA; d_gene: TRBD1; len: 16; CDR3nt: TGTGCCATCAGTGAGGCTCGGACAGGCTCTGGAAACACCATATATTTT; CDR3aa: CAISEARTGSGNTIYF
j_gene: TRBJ2-3; v_gene: TRBV5-1; abundance: few; d_gene: NA; len: 15; CDR3nt: TGCGCCAGCAGCTTGGGGCAGTCTAGCACAGATACGCAGTATTTT; CDR3aa: CASSLGQSSTDTQYF
j_gene: TRBJ1-5; v_gene: TRBV7-9; abundance: NA; d_gene: TRBD1; len: 15; CDR3nt: TGTGCCAGCAGCCTGGGACAGGAGTGGGATCAGCCCCAGCATTTT; CDR3aa: CASSLGQEWDQPQHF
j_gene: TRBJ1-1; v_gene: TRBV10-3; abundance: NA; d_gene: NA; len: 13; CDR3nt: TGTGCCACCTGGGGAGACATGAACACTGAAGCTTTCTTT; CDR3aa: CATWGDMNTEAFF
j_gene: TRBJ2-7; v_gene: TRBV7-9; abundance: NA; d_gene: NA; len: 12; CDR3nt: TGTGCCAGCAGCTTCGGGCAGGGGCCTGAGTACTTC; CDR3aa: CASSFGQGPEYF
j_gene: TRBJ2-7; v_gene: TRBV27; abundance: NA; d_gene: TRBD1; len: 14; CDR3nt: TGTGCCAGCAGGGACAGGGTTAGCTCCTACGAGCAGTACTTC; CDR3aa: CASRDRVSSYEQYF
j_gene: TRBJ2-1; v_gene: TRBV11-3; abundance: NA; d_gene: TRBD1; len: 16; CDR3nt: TGTGCCAGCAGCCCATACAGGGGGCCCGGGTTCAATGAGCAGTTCTTC; CDR3aa: CASSPYRGPGFNEQFF
j_gene: TRBJ1-1; v_gene: TRBV7-2; abundance: few; d_gene: TRBD1; len: 17; CDR3nt: TGTGCCAGCAGCTCCTTTTCTAGGACAGGGGAAACCACTGAAGCTTTCTTT; CDR3aa: CASSSFSRTGETTEAFF
j_gene: TRBJ1-4; v_gene: TRBV27; abundance: NA; d_gene: NA; len: 14; CDR3nt: TGTGCCAGCAGTTTATTGGGGGCGAGGGAAAAACTGTTTTTT; CDR3aa: CASSLLGAREKLFF
j_gene: TRBJ1-1; v_gene: TRBV6-1; abundance: NA; d_gene: NA; len: 13; CDR3nt: TGTGCCAGCAGTGAAGTGGGGCTAGTGGAAGCTTTCTTT; CDR3aa: CASSEVGLVEAFF
j_gene: TRBJ1-4; v_gene: TRBV25-1; abundance: once; d_gene: NA; len: 13; CDR3nt: TGTGCCAGCAGTGAATGGGAGGATGAAAAACTGTTTTTT; CDR3aa: CASSEWEDEKLFF
j_gene: TRBJ2-7; v_gene: TRBV11-2; abundance: NA; d_gene: TRBD1; len: 15; CDR3nt: TGTGCCAGCAGCAAGAGGACAGGCTCTTCCTACGAGCAGTACTTC; CDR3aa: CASSKRTGSSYEQYF
j_gene: TRBJ1-2; v_gene: TRBV7-3; abundance: NA; d_gene: TRBD1; len: 13; CDR3nt: TGTGCCAGCAGCTTAATGGAGTACAGGGGGCTCACCTTC; CDR3aa: CASSLMEYRGLTF
j_gene: TRBJ1-2; v_gene: TRBV3-1/TRBV3-2; abundance: few; d_gene: NA; len: 12; CDR3nt: TGTGCCAGCAGCCAAGATAAAGGGGTCTACACCTTC; CDR3aa: CASSQDKGVYTF
j_gene: TRBJ1-1; v_gene: TRBV6-5; abundance: many; d_gene: NA; len: 14; CDR3nt: TGTGCCAGCAGGGGGGGAGACCGGGGTTTTGAAGCTTTCTTT; CDR3aa: CASRGGDRGFEAFF
j_gene: TRBJ1-5; v_gene: TRBV28; abundance: NA; d_gene: NA; len: 17; CDR3nt: TGTGCCAGCAGTTTAAATACAGGGCCTTGGAGCAATCAGCCCCAGCATTTT; CDR3aa: CASSLNTGPWSNQPQHF
j_gene: TRBJ1-3; v_gene: TRBV7-8; abundance: NA; d_gene: NA; len: 16; CDR3nt: TGTGCCAGCAGCTTAGCGGAGATTTTCGGGGGAAACACCATATATTTT; CDR3aa: CASSLAEIFGGNTIYF
j_gene: TRBJ2-5; v_gene: TRBV30; abundance: NA; d_gene: NA; len: 13; CDR3nt: TGTGCCTGGAGTGTAGTGGGGAGGGAGACCCAGTACTTC; CDR3aa: CAWSVVGRETQYF
j_gene: TRBJ1-5; v_gene: TRBV19; abundance: NA; d_gene: NA; len: 15; CDR3nt: TGTGCCAGTAGGGACAGATACAATGGCAATCAGCCCCAGCATTTT; CDR3aa: CASRDRYNGNQPQHF
j_gene: TRBJ1-3; v_gene: TRBV10-3; abundance: NA; d_gene: NA; len: 14; CDR3nt: TGTGCCATCAGTGAGGGCATCTCTGGAAACACCATATATTTT; CDR3aa: CAISEGISGNTIYF
j_gene: TRBJ1-5; v_gene: TRBV2; abundance: NA; d_gene: TRBD1; len: 13; CDR3nt: TGTGCCAGCAGAACAGGGGGCCCTCAGCCCCAGCATTTT; CDR3aa: CASRTGGPQPQHF
j_gene: TRBJ1-4; v_gene: TRBV6-5; abundance: NA; d_gene: NA; len: 15; CDR3nt: TGTGCCAGCAGTTACCAAACAGGGTCGGGCGAAAAACTGTTTTTT; CDR3aa: CASSYQTGSGEKLFF
j_gene: TRBJ1-5; v_gene: TRBV24-1; abundance: NA; d_gene: NA; len: 13; CDR3nt: TGTGCCACCAGTGATTCTTGGGACACCTTCCAGCATTTT; CDR3aa: CATSDSWDTFQHF
j_gene: TRBJ1-3; v_gene: TRBV11-2; abundance: many; d_gene: TRBD1; len: 19; CDR3nt: TGTGCCAGCAGCTCCCCCGCGGGACAGGTGTACCACTCTGGAAACACCATATATTTT; CDR3aa: CASSSPAGQVYHSGNTIYF
j_gene: TRBJ1-1; v_gene: TRBV6-5; abundance: NA; d_gene: NA; len: 13; CDR3nt: TGTGCCAGCAGTACAGGATCGAACACTGAAGCTTTCTTT; CDR3aa: CASSTGSNTEAFF
j_gene: TRBJ2-1; v_gene: TRBV3-1/TRBV3-2; abundance: NA; d_gene: TRBD2; len: 14; CDR3nt: TGTGCCAGCAGCCAACGGGGGGGGGCGAATGAGCAGTTCTTC; CDR3aa: CASSQRGGANEQFF
j_gene: TRBJ2-5; v_gene: TRBV7-8; abundance: NA; d_gene: TRBD2; len: 16; CDR3nt: TGTGCCAGCAGCTTAGAAGCTAGCGGGGGGCCCGAGACCCAGTACTTC; CDR3aa: CASSLEASGGPETQYF
j_gene: TRBJ1-3; v_gene: TRBV9; abundance: once; d_gene: NA; len: 14; CDR3nt: TGTGCCAGCAGCGTTGCAGGCTCTGGAAACACCATATATTTT; CDR3aa: CASSVAGSGNTIYF
j_gene: TRBJ2-7; v_gene: TRBV9; abundance: NA; d_gene: TRBD1; len: 16; CDR3nt: TGTGCCAGCAGCCCCAGCTCTGCAGGGGGCAACTACGAGCAGTACTTC; CDR3aa: CASSPSSAGGNYEQYF
j_gene: TRBJ1-2; v_gene: TRBV2; abundance: NA; d_gene: NA; len: 12; CDR3nt: TGTGCCAGCAGGGTTACAGGTGGAGGCTACACCTTC; CDR3aa: CASRVTGGGYTF
j_gene: TRBJ2-7; v_gene: TRBV19; abundance: NA; d_gene: NA; len: 14; CDR3nt: TGTGCCAGTAGTATAGCGCCAGAAACCTACGAGCAGTACTTC; CDR3aa: CASSIAPETYEQYF
j_gene: TRBJ2-7; v_gene: TRBV11-2; abundance: once; d_gene: NA; len: 16; CDR3nt: TGTGCCAGCAGCTTAACCCCCGCGGGGTTCTCCTACGAGCAGTACTTC; CDR3aa: CASSLTPAGFSYEQYF
j_gene: TRBJ1-1; v_gene: TRBV5-1; abundance: NA; d_gene: NA; len: 17; CDR3nt: TGCGCCAGCAGCTCTGGAGCGCCCGGGGGTGGGAACACTGAAGCTTTCTTT; CDR3aa: CASSSGAPGGGNTEAFF
j_gene: TRBJ1-6; v_gene: TRBV19; abundance: NA; d_gene: NA; len: 17; CDR3nt: TGTGCCAGTAGTATGGACCGCTCCGGGATTAAAACGTCACCCCTCCACTTT; CDR3aa: CASSMDRSGIKTSPLHF
j_gene: TRBJ2-2; v_gene: TRBV2; abundance: NA; d_gene: TRBD2; len: 14; CDR3nt: TGTGCCAGCAGAACGGGACTAGACACCGGGGAGCTGTTTTTT; CDR3aa: CASRTGLDTGELFF
j_gene: TRBJ1-4; v_gene: TRBV7-2; abundance: NA; d_gene: NA; len: 16; CDR3nt: TGTGCCAGCACCTTGACCGCAGGGAGGTGGGGTGAAAAACTGTTTTTT; CDR3aa: CASTLTAGRWGEKLFF
j_gene: TRBJ2-7; v_gene: TRBV5-6; abundance: NA; d_gene: NA; len: 13; CDR3nt: TGTGCCAGCAGCTTTGTCGGGCGGGGAGAGCAGTACTTC; CDR3aa: CASSFVGRGEQYF
j_gene: TRBJ1-2; v_gene: TRBV10-3; abundance: NA; d_gene: NA; len: 14; CDR3nt: TGTGCCATCAGTGGGGCCGAGGGCGTCTATGGCTACACCTTC; CDR3aa: CAISGAEGVYGYTF
j_gene: TRBJ2-7; v_gene: TRBV6-1; abundance: NA; d_gene: NA; len: 13; CDR3nt: TGTGCCAGCAGTTCACAGGACCCGAGGTCGTCGTACTTC; CDR3aa: CASSSQDPRSSYF